A selection of T cell receptor beta chains follows, all from one sample in a study of blood T cell repertoires in COVID-19. Repertoires were generated with immunoSEQ multiplex PCR, while TCRdb's copy carries only in-frame clones and drops some. In the table there are approximately 190,000 clones, around nine tenths of which are singletons. Sample: peripheral blood. Receptors were obtained from a woman between 40 and 55 years old who had recovered from COVID-19. CDR3s include the opening cysteine and the closing phenylalanine or tryptophan. A D gene is named only where the DNA matches it firmly. Clone size is shown for a subset of rows, as once, few, many or a class of expanded clone.

D	V	J	size	DNA	CDR3
.	TRBV27	TRBJ1-5	.	TGTGCCAGCAGTACCAGGGCTATCAATCAGCCCCAGCATTTT	CASSTRAINQPQHF
.	TRBV19	TRBJ2-7	.	TGTGCCAGTAGTATTTCCTCCAGGAGACTACAGCAGTACTTC	CASSISSRRLQQYF
TRBD1	TRBV19	TRBJ2-7	.	TGTGCCAGTAGTCCGGGGTCCTGGGACAGCGCCTACGAGCAGTACTTC	CASSPGSWDSAYEQYF
.	TRBV5-1	TRBJ2-3	.	TGCGCCAGCAGCCTCCATGGGGGCGCAGATACGCAGTATTTT	CASSLHGGADTQYF
TRBD2	TRBV28	TRBJ2-1	once	TGTGCCAGCAGTTCTCCGGGACTACCCTACAATGAGCAGTTCTTC	CASSSPGLPYNEQFF
TRBD2	TRBV13	TRBJ2-1	.	TGTGCCAGCAGCTCCGGACTAGCGGGAGCCACAACGAACTACAATGAGCAGTTCTTC	CASSSGLAGATTNYNEQFF
.	TRBV18	TRBJ1-4	.	TGTGCCAGCTCACCCAGGGATAATGAAAAACTGTTTTTT	CASSPRDNEKLFF
.	TRBV4-2	TRBJ2-7	.	TGTGCCAGCAGCCAAGATATTAGCGACGAGCAGTACTTC	CASSQDISDEQYF
.	TRBV19	TRBJ1-5	.	TGTGCCAGTAGTGCGGGGGGTGGCAATCAGCCCCAGCATTTT	CASSAGGGNQPQHF
TRBD2	TRBV5-1	TRBJ2-3	once	TGCGCCAGCAGTTCGGGACTAGCGGGAGGGGCGGGCACAGATACGCAGTATTTT	CASSSGLAGGAGTDTQYF
.	TRBV5-1	TRBJ1-2	.	TGCGCCAGCAGCTTGGCGTTTAGCGGCTATGGCTACACCTTC	CASSLAFSGYGYTF
TRBD2	TRBV4-3	TRBJ2-1	.	TGCGCCAGCAGCCAAGACAGGACTAGCCCAACGACCTCCTACAATGAGCAGTTCTTC	CASSQDRTSPTTSYNEQFF
.	TRBV28	TRBJ2-3	.	TGTGCCAGCAGTTTACGCGATGGGCCAGATACGCAGTATTTT	CASSLRDGPDTQYF
TRBD1	TRBV6-5	TRBJ2-7	.	TGTGCCAGCAGCAATTTTCCACAGGGGCTCTACGAGCAGTACTTC	CASSNFPQGLYEQYF
TRBD1	TRBV6-5	TRBJ1-2	.	TGTGCCAGCTTCGACAGGGTCTCGGATGGCTACACCTTC	CASFDRVSDGYTF
.	TRBV11-2	TRBJ2-7	.	TGTGCCAGCAGCTTGTTGGAGGATACCTACGAGCAGTACTTC	CASSLLEDTYEQYF
.	TRBV18	TRBJ2-1	once	TGTGCCAGCTCACGGGAGAGGGGGTACAATGAGCAGTTCTTC	CASSRERGYNEQFF
.	TRBV12-3/TRBV12-4	TRBJ2-1	.	TGTGCCAGCAGTGGCCTTGGTTACAATGAGCAGTTCTTC	CASSGLGYNEQFF
.	TRBV7-2	TRBJ1-1	.	TGTGCCAGCAGCTTCGTGGCTGTTGAAGCTTTCTTT	CASSFVAVEAFF
.	TRBV4-1	TRBJ2-7	.	TGCGCCAGCAGCCACTTAACCGGGAAAACCTACGAGCAGTACTTC	CASSHLTGKTYEQYF
TRBD1	TRBV6-5	TRBJ1-1	.	TGTGCCAGCAGTAGATCCGGGACAGGGGGCACTGAAGCTTTCTTT	CASSRSGTGGTEAFF
TRBD2	TRBV2	TRBJ2-2	.	TGTGCCAGCAGTCCGTGGACTAGCGGGAACACCGGGGAGCTGTTTTTT	CASSPWTSGNTGELFF
.	TRBV18	TRBJ2-1	once	TGTGCCAGCTCACGCGCTAGCTGGGATGAGCAGTTCTTC	CASSRASWDEQFF